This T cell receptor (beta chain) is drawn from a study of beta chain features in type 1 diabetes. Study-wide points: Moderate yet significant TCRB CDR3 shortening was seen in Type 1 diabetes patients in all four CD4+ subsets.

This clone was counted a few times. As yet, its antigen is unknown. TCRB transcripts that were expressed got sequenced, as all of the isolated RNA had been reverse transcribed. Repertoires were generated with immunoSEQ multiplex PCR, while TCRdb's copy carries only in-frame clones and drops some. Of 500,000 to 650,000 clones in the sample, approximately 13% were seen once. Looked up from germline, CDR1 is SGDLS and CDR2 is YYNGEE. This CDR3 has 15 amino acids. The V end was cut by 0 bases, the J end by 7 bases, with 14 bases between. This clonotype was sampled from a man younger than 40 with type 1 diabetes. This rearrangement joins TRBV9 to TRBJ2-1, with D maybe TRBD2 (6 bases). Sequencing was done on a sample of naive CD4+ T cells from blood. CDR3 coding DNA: TGTGCCAGCAGCGTAGGACTAGTCGGTAGGAATGAGCAGTTCTTC. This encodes CASSVGLVGRNEQFF.